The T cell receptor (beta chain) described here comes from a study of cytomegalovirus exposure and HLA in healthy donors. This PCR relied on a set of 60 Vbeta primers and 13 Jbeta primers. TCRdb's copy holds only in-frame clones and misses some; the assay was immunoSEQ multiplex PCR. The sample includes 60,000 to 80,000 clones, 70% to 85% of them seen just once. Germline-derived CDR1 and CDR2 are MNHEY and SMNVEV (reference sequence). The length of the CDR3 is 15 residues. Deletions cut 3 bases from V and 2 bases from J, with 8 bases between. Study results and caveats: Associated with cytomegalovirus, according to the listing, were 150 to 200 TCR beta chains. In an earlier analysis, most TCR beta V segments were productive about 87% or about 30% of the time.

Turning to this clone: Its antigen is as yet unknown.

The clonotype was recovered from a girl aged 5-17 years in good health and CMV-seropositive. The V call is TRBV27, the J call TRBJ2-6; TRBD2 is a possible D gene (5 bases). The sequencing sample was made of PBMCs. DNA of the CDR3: TGTGCCAGCAGTTTTTGGGGAGCTGGGGCCAACGTCCTGACTTTC. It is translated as CASSFWGAGANVLTF.